This is a list of T cell receptor beta chains from one sample in a study of cytomegalovirus exposure and HLA in healthy donors. The protocol was immunoSEQ multiplex PCR, while the TCRdb copy is restricted to in-frame clones and leaves out a portion. The table lists around 170,000 clones, over 75% of them singletons, with 1% in the top ten. Sequenced input: PBMCs. These receptor sequences come from a woman in her forties or fifties in good health and CMV-seropositive. The CDR3 runs from the conserved cysteine through the conserved F or W. Fields, in order: V gene, D gene, clone size, J gene, CDR3 DNA, CDR3 protein. The D gene is left open where the match is weak. The size of a clone is reported for some rows only, either as once, few or many, or as a class for expanded clones.

v_gene: TRBV19; d_gene: -; abundance: -; j_gene: TRBJ1-5; CDR3nt: TGTGCCAGTAGTGCCTCGACAGGCCAACAGCCCCAGCATTTT; CDR3aa: CASSASTGQQPQHF
v_gene: TRBV9; d_gene: TRBD2; abundance: few; j_gene: TRBJ2-2; CDR3nt: TGTGCCAGCAGCGCCCGACTAGCGGGGGGGCGTGGGGAGCTGTTTTTT; CDR3aa: CASSARLAGGRGELFF
v_gene: TRBV19; d_gene: TRBD1; abundance: -; j_gene: TRBJ2-7; CDR3nt: TGTGCCAGTAGTCCGTGGACAGGGGGCGGTTACGAGCAGTACTTC; CDR3aa: CASSPWTGGGYEQYF
v_gene: TRBV11-2; d_gene: -; abundance: -; j_gene: TRBJ2-3; CDR3nt: TGTGCCAGCAGCTTAGCCAGTTACACAGATACGCAGTATTTT; CDR3aa: CASSLASYTDTQYF
v_gene: TRBV6-1; d_gene: TRBD2; abundance: few; j_gene: TRBJ2-3; CDR3nt: TGTGCCAGCAGGGCCGGGACTAGCCTAGATACGCAGTATTTT; CDR3aa: CASRAGTSLDTQYF
v_gene: TRBV29-1; d_gene: TRBD1; abundance: -; j_gene: TRBJ1-1; CDR3nt: TGCAGCGTTGCTGGACAGGGGCGGAACACTGAAGCTTTCTTT; CDR3aa: CSVAGQGRNTEAFF
v_gene: TRBV7-2; d_gene: TRBD1; abundance: -; j_gene: TRBJ2-3; CDR3nt: TGTGCCAGCAGCCAGACAGGGCTGGGAGAGGGTACGCAGTATTTT; CDR3aa: CASSQTGLGEGTQYF
v_gene: TRBV7-8; d_gene: TRBD1; abundance: -; j_gene: TRBJ2-2; CDR3nt: TGTGCCAGCCTTAAAGGGGGACAGGATCACGGGGAGCTGTTTTTT; CDR3aa: CASLKGGQDHGELFF
v_gene: TRBV4-2; d_gene: -; abundance: -; j_gene: TRBJ2-7; CDR3nt: TGTGCCAGCAGCCAAGATCCCCTAGGCAGGGGTTCCTACGAGCAGTACTTC; CDR3aa: CASSQDPLGRGSYEQYF
v_gene: TRBV27; d_gene: -; abundance: -; j_gene: TRBJ1-1; CDR3nt: TGTGCCAGCAGGGCGACGGACAGAGGAATGAACACTGAAGCTTTCTTT; CDR3aa: CASRATDRGMNTEAFF
v_gene: TRBV5-4; d_gene: -; abundance: -; j_gene: TRBJ2-7; CDR3nt: TGTGCCAGCAGCTCGTGGGGGGTATCCTCCTACGAGCAGTACTTC; CDR3aa: CASSSWGVSSYEQYF
v_gene: TRBV11-2; d_gene: TRBD2; abundance: -; j_gene: TRBJ2-7; CDR3nt: TGTGCCAGCAGTTCCCGAGTCCCTTCAGCGGGGGGGCCAGGCTACGAGCAGTACTTC; CDR3aa: CASSSRVPSAGGPGYEQYF
v_gene: TRBV7-2; d_gene: -; abundance: once; j_gene: TRBJ2-5; CDR3nt: TGTGCCAGCAGCCGCAGCCGGGGCCAAGAGACCCAGTACTTC; CDR3aa: CASSRSRGQETQYF
v_gene: TRBV5-4; d_gene: -; abundance: once; j_gene: TRBJ2-2; CDR3nt: TGTGCCGCTCGGACTGCGAACACCGGGGAGCTGTTTTTT; CDR3aa: CAARTANTGELFF
v_gene: TRBV29-1; d_gene: -; abundance: -; j_gene: TRBJ2-7; CDR3nt: TGCAGCGTGAAGACAGTCCTTGGGAAATACTTC; CDR3aa: CSVKTVLGKYF
v_gene: TRBV5-5; d_gene: -; abundance: -; j_gene: TRBJ1-4; CDR3nt: TGTGCCAGCAGCTCGGCCTTCCGGCAGGCGCTTAATGAAAAACTGTTTTTT; CDR3aa: CASSSAFRQALNEKLFF
v_gene: TRBV18; d_gene: TRBD1; abundance: -; j_gene: TRBJ1-6; CDR3nt: TGTGCCAGCTCACCCAGACAGGGTACCAATTCACCCCTCCACTTT; CDR3aa: CASSPRQGTNSPLHF
v_gene: TRBV7-9; d_gene: -; abundance: -; j_gene: TRBJ2-3; CDR3nt: TGTGCCAGCAGCTTACGACCTGCGGGAAACACAGATACGCAGTATTTT; CDR3aa: CASSLRPAGNTDTQYF
v_gene: TRBV7-9; d_gene: -; abundance: -; j_gene: TRBJ2-7; CDR3nt: TGTGCCAGCAGCTTGTCTCGGTACGAGCAGTACTTC; CDR3aa: CASSLSRYEQYF
v_gene: TRBV29-1; d_gene: TRBD1; abundance: -; j_gene: TRBJ2-1; CDR3nt: TGCAGCGTTACTCGGGACAGGGGCTACAATGAGCAGTTCTTC; CDR3aa: CSVTRDRGYNEQFF
v_gene: TRBV11-2; d_gene: -; abundance: once; j_gene: TRBJ2-6; CDR3nt: TGTGCCAGCAGCTCCTACTCCGGGTCCCCTGGGGCCAACGTCCTGACTTTC; CDR3aa: CASSSYSGSPGANVLTF
v_gene: TRBV28; d_gene: TRBD1; abundance: -; j_gene: TRBJ2-7; CDR3nt: TGTGCCAGCCCGGGACAGGCCCTCGGGGAGCAGTACTTC; CDR3aa: CASPGQALGEQYF
v_gene: TRBV19; d_gene: -; abundance: few; j_gene: TRBJ2-7; CDR3nt: TGTGCCAGTAGTAGAGGCCCTTCAGCCTACGAGCAGTACTTC; CDR3aa: CASSRGPSAYEQYF
v_gene: TRBV28; d_gene: TRBD2; abundance: -; j_gene: TRBJ2-3; CDR3nt: TGTGCCAGCAGTTCCCGGACTAGCGGGGGGGTAAGCACAGATACGCAGTATTTT; CDR3aa: CASSSRTSGGVSTDTQYF
v_gene: TRBV28; d_gene: TRBD1; abundance: few; j_gene: TRBJ2-7; CDR3nt: TGTGCCAGCAGTCGACTATCGGGACAGACCTACGAGCAGTACTTC; CDR3aa: CASSRLSGQTYEQYF
v_gene: TRBV18; d_gene: TRBD2; abundance: -; j_gene: TRBJ2-7; CDR3nt: TGTGCCAGCTCACCATTCTCTAGCGGGAACGAGCAGTACTTC; CDR3aa: CASSPFSSGNEQYF